One T cell receptor (beta chain) is described in this entry. Its antigen is undetermined. TCRdb's copy holds only in-frame clones and misses some; the assay was immunoSEQ multiplex PCR. The top ten hold nearly 3.5% of the sample, which has tens of thousands of clones, roughly nine tenths seen once. This sample was taken from a study of pediatric ulcerative colitis. Study findings and constraints: Two patients had blood samples with substantially reduced template counts.

Germline CDR1 MNHEY, CDR2 SVGAGI. The germline V and J ends were trimmed by 2 bases and 1 base, with 9 bases remaining between them. The CDR3 contains 14 residues. The specimen was blood. The clonotype was recovered from a boy aged 5-17 years with severe ulcerative colitis. The V and J genes are TRBV6-5 and TRBJ2-7; D gene uncertain. The CDR3 loop reads CASSYEDGSYEQYF. The CDR3 bases are TGTGCCAGCAGTTACGAAGATGGGTCCTACGAGCAGTACTTC.